This T cell receptor (beta chain) was sequenced for a study of cytomegalovirus exposure and HLA in healthy donors. Deletions cut 4 bases from V and 0 bases from J, with 14 bases between. The CDR3 runs to 17 residues. Germline CDR1 and CDR2: SGDLS and YYNGEE. Study outcomes and limitations: Rare sequences made up most TCRs, while some public TCRs were found in many donors.

13 Jbeta primers and 60 Vbeta primers were used for the PCR. Using immunoSEQ multiplex PCR, the repertoire was profiled, and TCRdb retains in-frame clones only, with some absent. The sample records around 190,000 clones, 70% to 80% being singletons. Notes on this clone: Its antigen is undetermined.

The chain has TRBV9 and TRBJ2-6, with D unclear. The sequencing sample was made of PBMCs. This TCR came from a woman under 40 in good health and CMV-seropositive. CDR3 amino acids: CASSPGGMRSGANVLTF. In DNA, the CDR3 is TGTGCCAGCAGCCCCGGCGGCATGCGCTCTGGGGCCAACGTCCTGACTTTC.